Listed below are T cell receptor beta chains from one sample, sequenced in a study of T cell responses to AZD1222 COVID-19 vaccine. TCRdb keeps only in-frame clones here, not all; method: immunoSEQ multiplex PCR. Of under 170,000 clones in the sample, 75% to 95% were seen once. Sequenced material: peripheral blood, taken 28 days after the second AZD1222 dose. The receptors here all came from an adult who received the AZD1222 COVID-19 vaccine. Each CDR3 is given with its conserved first and last residue. The order of the fields is D gene, J gene, V gene, clone size, CDR3 DNA, CDR3 protein. The D gene is left open where the match is weak. Size is stated for part of the rows, as once, few or many counts, or as a class when the clone is expanded.

d_call: .; j_call: TRBJ2-7; v_call: TRBV4-1; clone_size: few; cdr3_nt: TGCGCCAGCAGCCAAGAAGTCGGCTGGGGCTACGAGCAGTACTTC; cdr3_aa: CASSQEVGWGYEQYF
d_call: TRBD2; j_call: TRBJ2-5; v_call: TRBV18; clone_size: .; cdr3_nt: TGTGCCAGCTCACCGGGCGGGAGCGAGACCCAGTACTTC; cdr3_aa: CASSPGGSETQYF
d_call: .; j_call: TRBJ1-3; v_call: TRBV18; clone_size: .; cdr3_nt: TGTGCCAGCTCACCAATCGGGGGGGGTTCCGGAGGAAACACCATATATTTT; cdr3_aa: CASSPIGGGSGGNTIYF
d_call: .; j_call: TRBJ1-6; v_call: TRBV6-1; clone_size: .; cdr3_nt: TGTGCCAGCAGTGAAGCGGGGGATTTGTCCCTCCACTTT; cdr3_aa: CASSEAGDLSLHF
d_call: .; j_call: TRBJ2-3; v_call: TRBV2; clone_size: once; cdr3_nt: TGTGCCAGCAGCATGGAGGGCAGCGATACGCAGTATTTT; cdr3_aa: CASSMEGSDTQYF
d_call: .; j_call: TRBJ1-2; v_call: TRBV9; clone_size: .; cdr3_nt: TGTGCCAGCAGCGTAGCGACTCACTATGGCTACACCTTC; cdr3_aa: CASSVATHYGYTF
d_call: TRBD2; j_call: TRBJ2-1; v_call: TRBV15; clone_size: .; cdr3_nt: TGTGCCACCGGGCCGGGAGGGAGCTCCTACAATGAGCAGTTCTTC; cdr3_aa: CATGPGGSSYNEQFF
d_call: .; j_call: TRBJ2-1; v_call: TRBV6-2/TRBV6-3; clone_size: .; cdr3_nt: TGTGCCAGCAGCCGTATATTTTCGGGCGATGAGCAGTTCTTC; cdr3_aa: CASSRIFSGDEQFF
d_call: .; j_call: TRBJ1-2; v_call: TRBV27; clone_size: .; cdr3_nt: TGTGCCGCCAACACACTCAGGGTCTCCTTC; cdr3_aa: CAANTLRVSF
d_call: .; j_call: TRBJ1-2; v_call: TRBV12-3/TRBV12-4; clone_size: .; cdr3_nt: TGTGCCAGCAGTTTGCAGGGGCCGTATGGCTACACCTTC; cdr3_aa: CASSLQGPYGYTF
d_call: .; j_call: TRBJ1-2; v_call: TRBV30; clone_size: .; cdr3_nt: TGTGCCTGGAGTGTAGGGACGGTTAACTATGGCTACACCTTC; cdr3_aa: CAWSVGTVNYGYTF
d_call: .; j_call: TRBJ1-2; v_call: TRBV7-9; clone_size: .; cdr3_nt: TGTGCCAGCAGCCTGGACGGACTATATGGCTACACCTTC; cdr3_aa: CASSLDGLYGYTF
d_call: TRBD2; j_call: TRBJ2-5; v_call: TRBV27; clone_size: .; cdr3_nt: TGTGCCAGCAGTCTCCGGGGACTAGCGGGAGTGGAGACCCAGTACTTC; cdr3_aa: CASSLRGLAGVETQYF
d_call: .; j_call: TRBJ1-5; v_call: TRBV20-1; clone_size: .; cdr3_nt: TGCAGTGCTAGTGGGACAAAAGATCAGCCCCAGCATTTT; cdr3_aa: CSASGTKDQPQHF
d_call: .; j_call: TRBJ1-2; v_call: TRBV10-3; clone_size: .; cdr3_nt: TGTGCCATCATGGGGGGGGCCAACTATGGCTACACCTTC; cdr3_aa: CAIMGGANYGYTF
d_call: TRBD1; j_call: TRBJ1-4; v_call: TRBV6-5; clone_size: .; cdr3_nt: TGTGCCAGCAGGTTACAGGGGGCCTCCGGTGAAAAACTGTTTTTT; cdr3_aa: CASRLQGASGEKLFF
d_call: TRBD2; j_call: TRBJ2-1; v_call: TRBV6-5; clone_size: .; cdr3_nt: TGTGCCAGCAGTTGGACTAGTCGGGCCTACAATGAGCAGTTCTTC; cdr3_aa: CASSWTSRAYNEQFF
d_call: TRBD2; j_call: TRBJ2-1; v_call: TRBV7-6; clone_size: .; cdr3_nt: TGTGCCAGCAGCCAGCCGGGACTAGCGGGAGCCGACAATGAGCAGTTCTTC; cdr3_aa: CASSQPGLAGADNEQFF
d_call: .; j_call: TRBJ2-5; v_call: TRBV5-1; clone_size: .; cdr3_nt: TGCGCCAGCAGCTTCGTGGGAGGAGAGACCCAGTACTTC; cdr3_aa: CASSFVGGETQYF
d_call: .; j_call: TRBJ1-2; v_call: TRBV7-9; clone_size: once; cdr3_nt: TGTGCCAGCAGCTTTCTTGTGGATGGCTACACCTTC; cdr3_aa: CASSFLVDGYTF
d_call: .; j_call: TRBJ1-1; v_call: TRBV3-1/TRBV3-2; clone_size: .; cdr3_nt: TGTGCCAGCACCCAACAGGGATTGAACACTGAAGCTTTCTTT; cdr3_aa: CASTQQGLNTEAFF
d_call: .; j_call: TRBJ2-7; v_call: TRBV12-3/TRBV12-4; clone_size: .; cdr3_nt: TGTGCCAGCAGTTATGGCGGGGCCTACGAGCAGTACTTC; cdr3_aa: CASSYGGAYEQYF
d_call: TRBD2; j_call: TRBJ2-1; v_call: TRBV27; clone_size: .; cdr3_nt: TGTGCCAGCAGCCCTTGGGCTAGCGGGAGACGTGAGCAGTTCTTC; cdr3_aa: CASSPWASGRREQFF
d_call: TRBD2; j_call: TRBJ2-3; v_call: TRBV13; clone_size: .; cdr3_nt: TGTGCCAGCAGCTTAGCCGGAGGACTAGCGGTCACAGATACGCAGTATTTT; cdr3_aa: CASSLAGGLAVTDTQYF
d_call: .; j_call: TRBJ2-3; v_call: TRBV6-4; clone_size: once; cdr3_nt: TGTGCCAGCAGTGAGGGCACAGATACGCAGTATTTT; cdr3_aa: CASSEGTDTQYF
d_call: TRBD2; j_call: TRBJ2-5; v_call: TRBV24-1; clone_size: .; cdr3_nt: TGTGCCACCAGTGACCCTTCGGGGGGGCGTCGCGAGACCCAGTACTTC; cdr3_aa: CATSDPSGGRRETQYF
d_call: TRBD2; j_call: TRBJ2-7; v_call: TRBV7-8; clone_size: few; cdr3_nt: TGTGCCAGCAGCTTAGCCCTAGGGGTAGCGGGACGCTACGAGCAGTACTTC; cdr3_aa: CASSLALGVAGRYEQYF
d_call: .; j_call: TRBJ1-2; v_call: TRBV3-1/TRBV3-2; clone_size: once; cdr3_nt: TGTGCCAGCAGCCAAGAAGGTGGGGGCTATGGCTACACCTTC; cdr3_aa: CASSQEGGGYGYTF
d_call: TRBD1; j_call: TRBJ1-2; v_call: TRBV7-2; clone_size: .; cdr3_nt: TGTGCCAGCAGCTTGGGACAGAATAGTGGCTACACCTTC; cdr3_aa: CASSLGQNSGYTF
d_call: TRBD1; j_call: TRBJ1-2; v_call: TRBV4-1; clone_size: .; cdr3_nt: TGCGCCAGCAGCCTAGGGACAGGGGGTAACTATGGCTACACCTTC; cdr3_aa: CASSLGTGGNYGYTF
d_call: .; j_call: TRBJ1-5; v_call: TRBV28; clone_size: .; cdr3_nt: TGTGCCAGCAGCCCCCATCGGGGATTGGATCAGCCCCAGCATTTT; cdr3_aa: CASSPHRGLDQPQHF
d_call: .; j_call: TRBJ2-2; v_call: TRBV27; clone_size: .; cdr3_nt: TGTGCCAGCTGGCCCCGTGGGCCCGGGGAGCTGTTTTTT; cdr3_aa: CASWPRGPGELFF
d_call: .; j_call: TRBJ1-2; v_call: TRBV5-8; clone_size: .; cdr3_nt: TGTGCCAGCAGCTCTGGACAGCGCTATGGCTACACCTTC; cdr3_aa: CASSSGQRYGYTF
d_call: TRBD1; j_call: TRBJ1-4; v_call: TRBV4-1; clone_size: .; cdr3_nt: TGCGCCAGCAGCCAAACTTCAGGGGGCGGCGTGACTAATGAAAAACTGTTTTTT; cdr3_aa: CASSQTSGGGVTNEKLFF
d_call: TRBD1; j_call: TRBJ2-5; v_call: TRBV14; clone_size: once; cdr3_nt: TGTGCCAGCAGCGGACAGGGTCCCCGGGTAGGGACCCAGTACTTC; cdr3_aa: CASSGQGPRVGTQYF
d_call: .; j_call: TRBJ1-4; v_call: TRBV3-1/TRBV3-2; clone_size: .; cdr3_nt: TGTGCCAGCAGCCAGGCGTTCAGGGTTTATGAAAAACTGTTTTTT; cdr3_aa: CASSQAFRVYEKLFF
d_call: .; j_call: TRBJ2-1; v_call: TRBV12-3/TRBV12-4; clone_size: .; cdr3_nt: TGTGCCAGCTCCGATACCGTTGGGGAGCAGTTCTTC; cdr3_aa: CASSDTVGEQFF
d_call: .; j_call: TRBJ2-2; v_call: TRBV7-9; clone_size: .; cdr3_nt: TGTGCCAGCAGCTTAGCCCAAGACAGGCGCTGGACCGGGGAGCTGTTTTTT; cdr3_aa: CASSLAQDRRWTGELFF
d_call: .; j_call: TRBJ1-2; v_call: TRBV19; clone_size: .; cdr3_nt: TGTGCCAGTAGTATGTCATCCGGGCTTAACTATGGCTACACCTTC; cdr3_aa: CASSMSSGLNYGYTF
d_call: TRBD1; j_call: TRBJ2-2; v_call: TRBV7-6; clone_size: .; cdr3_nt: TGTGCCAGCAGACCACTCCCGGGACAGGACACCGGGGAGCTGTTTTTT; cdr3_aa: CASRPLPGQDTGELFF
d_call: .; j_call: TRBJ1-3; v_call: TRBV19; clone_size: .; cdr3_nt: TGTGCCAGTAGTATTGGAGAGTTCTCTGGAAACACCATATATTTT; cdr3_aa: CASSIGEFSGNTIYF
d_call: .; j_call: TRBJ1-3; v_call: TRBV7-9; clone_size: once; cdr3_nt: TGTGCCAGCAGCACTCCCCCGACTCTGCCGGGAAACACCATATATTTT; cdr3_aa: CASSTPPTLPGNTIYF
d_call: .; j_call: TRBJ1-2; v_call: TRBV19; clone_size: .; cdr3_nt: TGTGCCAGTAGTACTGGCGACCTCCTTTACTATGGCTACACCTTC; cdr3_aa: CASSTGDLLYYGYTF
d_call: .; j_call: TRBJ2-1; v_call: TRBV5-4; clone_size: .; cdr3_nt: TGTGCCAGCAGCGCAGGGGTTCCTGAGCAGTTCTTC; cdr3_aa: CASSAGVPEQFF
d_call: .; j_call: TRBJ2-2; v_call: TRBV5-4; clone_size: .; cdr3_nt: TGTGCCAGCAGCTTGGAAGGGATAAACACCGGGGAGCTGTTTTTT; cdr3_aa: CASSLEGINTGELFF
d_call: .; j_call: TRBJ2-2; v_call: TRBV4-2; clone_size: .; cdr3_nt: TGTGCCAGCAGCCAAGATCAATACACCGGGGAGCTGTTTTTT; cdr3_aa: CASSQDQYTGELFF
d_call: .; j_call: TRBJ2-1; v_call: TRBV19; clone_size: .; cdr3_nt: TGTGCCAGTAGTATTGGGGCAGGCGGCCACAATGAGCAGTTCTTC; cdr3_aa: CASSIGAGGHNEQFF
d_call: .; j_call: TRBJ2-2; v_call: TRBV27; clone_size: .; cdr3_nt: TGTGCCAGCAGTTTAAGTCGGGACGGGGAGCTGTTTTTT; cdr3_aa: CASSLSRDGELFF
d_call: .; j_call: TRBJ2-1; v_call: TRBV19; clone_size: .; cdr3_nt: TGTGCCAGTAGTACCCCTCCCGAGGGGAATGAGCAGTTCTTC; cdr3_aa: CASSTPPEGNEQFF
d_call: .; j_call: TRBJ2-1; v_call: TRBV21-1; clone_size: .; cdr3_nt: TGTGCCAGCAGCAAGAGGATATATTACAATGAGCAGTTCTTC; cdr3_aa: CASSKRIYYNEQFF